This T cell receptor (beta chain) was observed in a study of T-cell reconstitution after alpha-beta-depleted transplantation in children. Study outcomes and limitations: Diversity of TCRbeta at day 60 was high in some patients, arising from surviving recipient T cells and thymic progenitors. Newly made T cells mostly supplied T-cell counts and diversity one year after transplant. Expanded graft clones numbering several hundred reportedly gave rise to alpha-beta T cells about two months after transplant.

V lost 6 bases and J 7 bases, leaving 15 bases between the germline ends. This CDR3 contains 14 residues. Points on this clonotype: Its target is not known.

Unique molecular identifiers were incorporated during preparation of the TCRbeta library. TCRdb analysed the PCR reads with MiXCR anew, one entry per CDR3 protein. The data contain about a million distinct CDR3 sequences, about 30% of them singletons. This receptor was identified in a boy under two years old who had a stem cell transplant for SCID, so the T cells may come from the graft donor. This chain connects TRBV12-3 or TRBV12-4 to TRBJ2-2; TRBD1 might be the D (6 bases). Sample: PBMCs, mostly from graft donor cells, taken 360 days after TCRalphabeta/CD19-depleted stem cell transplant. The CDR3 spells CASSLGTPGGELFF. The CDR3 coding sequence is TGTGCCAGCAGCCTCGGGACACCGGGCGGGGAGCTGTTTTTT.